This entry lists 20 T cell receptor beta chains sequenced from one sample in a study of beta chain features in type 1 diabetes. Investigators reverse transcribed all isolated RNA, so they sequenced expressed TCRB transcripts. TCRdb keeps only in-frame clones here, not all; method: immunoSEQ multiplex PCR. This sample yields 360,000 or so clones, of which roughly 21% are seen a single time; around 0.045% belongs to the top ten. The sample comprised naive CD4+ T cells from blood. The receptors come from a woman aged 18-35 years in good health.

The CDR3 region has the DNA TGCGCCAGCAGCCAGGGGGGGCCTTCGAACACTGAAGCTTTCTTT. Residues: CASSQGGPSNTEAFF. The genes are TRBV4-1 and TRBJ1-1; possible D gene TRBD1, 6 bases. V dropped 3 bases and J dropped 1 base, with 12 bases sitting between them. Per the germline V gene, CDR1 is MGHRA and CDR2 is YSYEKL. CDR3 length: 15 residues.

This clone was seen more than once but under ten times. The J gene is TRBJ2-3, the V gene TRBV30; 8 bases match TRBD2. Germline V lookup: CDR1 GTSNPN, CDR2 SVGIG (reference sequence). This CDR3 has 12 amino acids. The J segment lost 13 bases and the V segment lost 5 bases, leaving 11 bases of the junction unmatched. CDR3 sequence (DNA): TGTGCCTGGGCACCGACTAGCGCGAGGGAGTATTTT. Encoded protein: CAWAPTSAREYF.

This clone was recorded a few times. The CDR3 DNA sequence: TGTGCCAGCAGCCAAGAAGAGCAAGAGTACGAGCAGTACTTC. It yields the protein CASSQEEQEYEQYF. V and J are TRBV4-2 and TRBJ2-7; no clear D. CDR1 and CDR2 (germline): LGHNA, YNFKEQ. The CDR3 is 14 residues long. V was pared by 0 bases and J by 4 bases, with 10 bases between.

The chain joins TRBV29-1 to TRBJ2-1; 8 bases are a match to TRBD2. Germline CDR1 and CDR2: SQVTM and ANQGSEA. V shed 6 bases, J shed 8 bases, and the junction held 9 bases outside the gene matches. CDR3 length: 13 residues. Here the CDR3 DNA reads TGCAGCGTCGGACTAGCTGAGAGGGATGAGCAGTTCTTC. It encodes CSVGLAERDEQFF.

This rearrangement joins TRBV28 to TRBJ2-1, with D unresolved. The germline V and J ends were trimmed by 7 bases and 4 bases, with 14 bases remaining between them. Germline CDR1 and CDR2: MDHEN and SYDVKM. There are 14 residues in the CDR3. The CDR3 reads CASIKAGRYNEQFF. The CDR3 nucleotides read TGTGCCAGCATTAAGGCAGGCCGTTACAATGAGCAGTTCTTC.

This clone was observed a handful of times. The rearrangement links TRBV28 to TRBJ2-7, with TRBD2 identical over 7 bases. Germline CDR1 MDHEN, CDR2 SYDVKM. The CDR3 has 13 residues. V shed 5 bases, J shed 3 bases, and the junction held 4 bases outside the gene matches. Written as DNA, the CDR3 is TGTGCCAGCAGTCCCGGCGGGGGCTACGAGCAGTACTTC. Translating it yields CASSPGGGYEQYF. Using reference TRBV28 and TRBJ2-7 for the parts outside the CDR3, the full variable domain is DVKVTQSSRYLVKRTGEKVFLECVQDMDHENMFWYRQDPGLGLRLIYFSYDVKMKEKGDIPEGYSVSREKKERFSLILESASTNQTSMYLCASSPGGGYEQYFGPGTRLTVT.

This clone was recorded a few times. J is TRBJ2-1 and V is TRBV7-2; possibly TRBD1 for D (6 bases). Germline-derived CDR1 and CDR2 are SGHTA and FQGNSA. V was pared by 4 bases and J by 3 bases, with 10 bases between. This CDR3 has 14 amino acids. Here the CDR3 reads CASSSPGHYNEQFF. The CDR3 DNA is TGTGCCAGCAGCTCCCCGGGACACTACAATGAGCAGTTCTTC. The variable domain in full, with the rest retrieved from reference TRBV7-2 and TRBJ2-1, is GAGVSQSPSNKVTEKGKDVELRCDPISGHTALYWYRQSLGQGLEFLIYFQGNSAPDKSGLPSDRFSAERTGGSVSTLTIQRTQQEDSAVYLCASSSPGHYNEQFFGPGTRLTVL.

This clone was seen more than once but under ten times. Other DNA sequences from this sample encode an identical CDR3 as well. V is TRBV2 and J is TRBJ2-7; D is unclear. Germline-derived CDR1 and CDR2 are SNHLY and FYNNEI. This CDR3 comprises 12 residues. Trimming stripped 6 bases from V and 1 base from J, with 7 bases between. CDR3 sequence (DNA): TGTGCCAGCAGCGCACAGTCCTACGAGCAGTACTTC. Protein: CASSAQSYEQYF.

CDR3 sequence (DNA): TGTGCCAGCAGCCCATTACCGGGACAGGGGGCCGCGGAGCAGTACTTC. This sequence encodes CASSPLPGQGAAEQYF. This chain joins TRBV5-4 and TRBJ2-7; TRBD1 aligns across 12 bases. Germline lookup yields CDR1 SGHNT and CDR2 YYREEE (reference sequence). J was trimmed by 7 bases and V by 4 bases; bases with no gene match: 12. The CDR3 is 16 residues long. The full variable domain, its missing parts supplied by reference TRBV5-4 and TRBJ2-7, is ETGVTQSPTHLIKTRGQQVTLRCSSQSGHNTVSWYQQALGQGPQFIFQYYREEENGRGNFPPRFSGLQFPNYSSELNVNALELDDSALYLCASSPLPGQGAAEQYFGPGTRLTVT.

The CDR3 sequence is CASSQVQGPQETQYF. CDR3 coding DNA: TGTGCCAGCAGCCAAGTACAGGGTCCCCAAGAGACCCAGTACTTC. This chain connects TRBV14 to TRBJ2-5, with D tentatively TRBD1 (6 bases). This CDR3 has 15 amino acids. Germline loops: CDR1 SGHDN, CDR2 FVKESK. Trimming cost V 1 base and J 1 base, with 10 bases left between them.

This chain joins TRBV30 and TRBJ1-1, with TRBD1 matching 7 bases. Per the germline V gene, CDR1 is GTSNPN and CDR2 is SVGIG (reference sequence). The J segment lost 3 bases and the V segment lost 2 bases, leaving 9 bases of the junction unmatched. CDR3 size: 15 residues. The CDR3 sequence is CAWSPMTGTDTEAFF. The CDR3 DNA reads TGTGCCTGGAGTCCGATGACAGGGACTGACACTGAAGCTTTCTTT. The complete variable domain, with remaining parts taken from reference TRBV30 and TRBJ1-1, reads SQTIHQWPATLVQPVGSPLSLECTVEGTSNPNLYWYRQAAGRGLQLLFYSVGIGQISSEVPQNLSASRPQDRQFILSSKKLLLSDSGFYLCAWSPMTGTDTEAFFGQGTRLTVV.

Details on this clone: Other DNA sequences in this specimen translate into the identical CDR3. The CDR3 region is CASSLAGAYNEQFF. The CDR3 DNA reads TGCGCCAGCAGCTTGGCGGGGGCCTACAATGAGCAGTTCTTC. The genes are TRBV5-1 and TRBJ2-1; maybe TRBD2 (6 bases). CDR1 is SGHRS and CDR2 is YFSETQ in the germline V gene. The CDR3 covers 14 residues. The V gene lost 0 bases and the J gene lost 2 bases, with 6 bases spanning the gap.

This sequence joins TRBV5-1 and TRBJ2-7; no clear D. The CDR3 length is 15 residues. The germline V gene has CDR1 SGHRS and CDR2 YFSETQ. The ends were cut back, 0 bases at V and 3 bases at J, with 13 bases in the middle. CDR3 nucleotide sequence: TGCGCCAGCAGCTTGGTCCCGGGTGTCGGCTACGAGCAGTACTTC. This sequence encodes CASSLVPGVGYEQYF.

CDR3 residues: CASSPQESNYGYTF. The CDR3 coding sequence is TGTGCCAGCTCACCACAGGAGTCTAACTATGGCTACACCTTC. The chain joins TRBV18 to TRBJ1-2; D gene ambiguous. Deletions cut 1 base from V and 0 bases from J, with 6 bases between. CDR1 KGHSH and CDR2 LQKENI come from the germline V gene. CDR3 size: 14 residues.

CDR3 sequence (DNA): TGTGCCAGCAGCCTCAGGGGGGCAGATACGCAGTATTTT. As protein: CASSLRGADTQYF. The V and J genes are TRBV9 and TRBJ2-3; possibly TRBD1 for D (7 bases). The CDR3 covers 13 residues. CDR1 is SGDLS, CDR2 YYNGEE, per germline. The V gene lost 4 bases and the J gene lost 4 bases, with 10 bases spanning the gap.

Here the CDR3 reads CAWKAAGRDYTEAFF. Here the CDR3 DNA reads TGTGCCTGGAAAGCGGCAGGGAGGGACTACACTGAAGCTTTCTTT. J is TRBJ1-1 and V is TRBV30; D is possibly TRBD1 (5 bases). This CDR3 region has 15 residues. The germline V gene encodes CDR1 GTSNPN and CDR2 SVGIG (reference sequence). V lost 4 bases, J lost 3 bases, and 18 bases lay in between. Supplemented by reference TRBV30 and TRBJ1-1, the full variable domain reads SQTIHQWPATLVQPVGSPLSLECTVEGTSNPNLYWYRQAAGRGLQLLFYSVGIGQISSEVPQNLSASRPQDRQFILSSKKLLLSDSGFYLCAWKAAGRDYTEAFFGQGTRLTVV.

Turning to this clone: Other DNA sequences within the sample encode an identical CDR3. V and J are TRBV29-1 and TRBJ1-1; possible D gene TRBD1, 5 bases. Deletions cut 4 bases from V and 2 bases from J, with 11 bases between. In germline, CDR1 is SQVTM, CDR2 ANQGSEA. The CDR3 is made up of 13 amino acids. The CDR3 region is CSVARGTNTEAFF. The CDR3 DNA is TGCAGCGTTGCTAGGGGAACAAACACTGAAGCTTTCTTT.

The chain employs TRBV18 and TRBJ2-7; D is perhaps TRBD1 (7 bases). Germline values: CDR1 KGHSH, CDR2 LQKENI. Trimming left V 2 bases short and J 3 bases short, with 14 bases between. This CDR3 spans 15 amino acids. CDR3 protein: CASSPAGQPLYEQYF. For the CDR3, the DNA is TGTGCCAGCTCACCAGCGGGACAGCCACTCTACGAGCAGTACTTC.

This clone has just a few counts. The CDR3 is CASQDTLGNQPQHF. The CDR3 nucleotides read TGTGCCAGCCAGGACACGCTCGGCAATCAGCCCCAGCATTTT. The chain uses TRBV2 and TRBJ1-5; D may be TRBD1 (5 bases). V was pared by 8 bases and J by 2 bases, with 13 bases between. In germline, CDR1 is SNHLY, CDR2 FYNNEI. The CDR3 length is 14 residues. The whole variable domain, remainder taken from reference TRBV2 and TRBJ1-5, is EPEVTQTPSHQVTQMGQEVILRCVPISNHLYFYWYRQILGQKVEFLVSFYNNEISEKSEIFDDQFSVERPDGSNFTLKIRSTKLEDSAMYFCASQDTLGNQPQHFGDGTRLSIL.

A few counts support this clone. The J gene is TRBJ2-1, the V gene TRBV5-4; 13 bases are a match to TRBD2. The CDR3 has 15 amino acids. CDR1 SGHNT and CDR2 YYREEE come from the germline V gene (reference sequence). V dropped 4 bases and J dropped 9; count of bases not matched to a gene: 7. The CDR3 protein is CASSPPGTSGAEQFF. CDR3 sequence (DNA): TGTGCCAGCAGCCCCCCCGGGACTAGCGGGGCTGAGCAGTTCTTC.